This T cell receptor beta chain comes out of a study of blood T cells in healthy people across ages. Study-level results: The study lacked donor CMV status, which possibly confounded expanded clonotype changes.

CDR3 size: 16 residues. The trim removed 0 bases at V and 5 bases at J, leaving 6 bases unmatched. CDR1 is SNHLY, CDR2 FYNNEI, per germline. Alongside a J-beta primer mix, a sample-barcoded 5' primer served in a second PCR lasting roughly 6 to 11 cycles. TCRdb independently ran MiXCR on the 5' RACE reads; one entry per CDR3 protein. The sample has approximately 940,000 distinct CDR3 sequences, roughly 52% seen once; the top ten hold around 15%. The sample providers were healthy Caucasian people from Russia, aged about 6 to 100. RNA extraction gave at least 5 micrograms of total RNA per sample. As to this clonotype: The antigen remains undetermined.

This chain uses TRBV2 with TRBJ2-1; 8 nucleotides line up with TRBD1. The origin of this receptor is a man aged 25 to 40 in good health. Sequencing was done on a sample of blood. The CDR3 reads CASSEAQGTGNNEQFF. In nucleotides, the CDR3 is TGTGCCAGCAGTGAAGCACAAGGGACAGGCAACAATGAGCAGTTCTTC.